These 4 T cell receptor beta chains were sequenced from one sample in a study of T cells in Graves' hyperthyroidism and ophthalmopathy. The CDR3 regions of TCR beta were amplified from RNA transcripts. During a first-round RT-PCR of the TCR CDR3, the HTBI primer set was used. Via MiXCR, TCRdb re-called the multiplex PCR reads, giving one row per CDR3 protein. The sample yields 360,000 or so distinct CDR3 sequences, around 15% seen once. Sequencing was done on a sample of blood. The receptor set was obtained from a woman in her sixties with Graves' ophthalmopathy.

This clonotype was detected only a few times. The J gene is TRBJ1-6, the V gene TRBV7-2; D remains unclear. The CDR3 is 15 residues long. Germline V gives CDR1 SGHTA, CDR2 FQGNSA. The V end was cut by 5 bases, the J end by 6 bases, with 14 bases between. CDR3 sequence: CASSRTRSGNSPLHF. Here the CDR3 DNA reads TGTGCCAGCAGCAGAACCCGTTCGGGTAATTCACCCCTCCACTTT. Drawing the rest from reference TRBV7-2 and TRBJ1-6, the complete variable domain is GAGVSQSPSNKVTEKGKDVELRCDPISGHTALYWYRQSLGQGLEFLIYFQGNSAPDKSGLPSDRFSAERTGGSVSTLTIQRTQQEDSAVYLCASSRTRSGNSPLHFGNGTRLTVT.

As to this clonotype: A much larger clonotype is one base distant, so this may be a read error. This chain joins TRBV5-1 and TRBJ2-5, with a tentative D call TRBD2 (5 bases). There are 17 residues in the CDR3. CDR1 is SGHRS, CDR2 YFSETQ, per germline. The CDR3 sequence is CASSLAMDSVYQKTQYF. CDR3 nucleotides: TGCGCCAGCAGCTTGGCCATGGACTCCGTCTACCAAAAGACCCAGTACTTC.

The CDR3 is CASSYYGSDYGYTF. In DNA form, the CDR3 reads TGTGCCAGCAGTTATTACGGGAGCGACTATGGCTACACCTTC. The genes are TRBV6-2 or TRBV6-3 and TRBJ1-2; D is ambiguous. V lost 3 bases and J 3 bases, leaving 11 bases between the germline ends. This CDR3 is built from 14 residues. Germline CDR1 MNHEY, CDR2 SVGEGT.

This CDR3 reads CASSFGGRDSPLHF. For the CDR3, the DNA is TGTGCCAGCAGCTTCGGGGGGAGGGATTCACCCCTCCACTTT. The rearrangement links TRBV5-8 to TRBJ1-6, with a tentative D call TRBD1 (5 bases). The CDR3 contains 14 residues. V was pared by 2 bases and J by 8 bases, with 11 bases between. CDR1 and CDR2 from the germline V gene are SGHTS and YDEGEE.